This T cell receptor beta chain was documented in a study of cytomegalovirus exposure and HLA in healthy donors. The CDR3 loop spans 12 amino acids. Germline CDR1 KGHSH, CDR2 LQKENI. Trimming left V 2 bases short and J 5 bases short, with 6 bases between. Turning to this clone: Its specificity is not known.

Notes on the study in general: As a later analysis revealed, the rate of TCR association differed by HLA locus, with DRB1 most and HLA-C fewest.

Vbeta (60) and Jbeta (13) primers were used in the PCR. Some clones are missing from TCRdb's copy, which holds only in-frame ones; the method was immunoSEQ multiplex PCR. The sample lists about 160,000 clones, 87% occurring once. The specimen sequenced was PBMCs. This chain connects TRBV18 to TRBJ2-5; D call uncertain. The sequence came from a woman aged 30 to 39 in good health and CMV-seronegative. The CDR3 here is CASSPTAETQYF. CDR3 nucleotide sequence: TGTGCCAGCTCACCAACCGCGGAGACCCAGTACTTC.